The 29 T cell receptor beta chains listed next were all sequenced from one sample in a study of T cell responses to AZD1222 COVID-19 vaccine. Sequenced by immunoSEQ multiplex PCR; TCRdb stores in-frame clones only, minus some. The repertoire holds approximately 150,000 clones, with about 91% as singletons. Source: peripheral blood, taken 28 days after the second AZD1222 dose. The receptors were gathered from an adult who received the AZD1222 COVID-19 vaccine.

The chain employs TRBV29-1 and TRBJ2-1; D tentatively fits TRBD1 or TRBD2 (5 bases each). CDR3 size: 13 residues. V dropped 2 bases and J dropped 8 bases, with 13 bases sitting between them. CDR1 and CDR2 (germline): SQVTM, ANQGSEA. The CDR3: CSVEIVRDDEQFF. CDR3 sequence (DNA): TGCAGCGTTGAAATCGTCCGGGACGATGAGCAGTTCTTC.

This chain joins TRBV11-2 and TRBJ1-1; D is perhaps TRBD1 (5 bases). Trimming stripped 4 bases from V and 3 bases from J, with 9 bases between. This CDR3 is 13 amino acids long. Looked up from germline, CDR1 is SGHAT and CDR2 is FQNNGV. CDR3 amino acids: CASSWGDYTEAFF. The CDR3, as DNA: TGTGCCAGCAGCTGGGGGGATTACACTGAAGCTTTCTTT.

This chain connects TRBV10-2 to TRBJ1-5; the D gene is possibly TRBD1 (5 bases). Germline V gene lookup returns CDR1 WSHSY and CDR2 SAAADI. There are 13 residues in the CDR3. V was shortened by 8 bases and J by 8 bases, with 16 bases between the two germline ends. The CDR3, as DNA: TGCGCCAGCCGAGGGGTTGGGATTGAGCCCCAGCATTTT. Translated, it gives CASRGVGIEPQHF.

J is TRBJ1-2 and V is TRBV2; tentative D call: TRBD1 (5 bases). The germline V gene encodes CDR1 SNHLY and CDR2 FYNNEI. There are 13 residues in the CDR3. V was pared by 5 bases and J by 8 bases, with 15 bases between. This CDR3 is CASSLSGGKGYTF. CDR3 nucleotides: TGTGCCAGCAGTTTATCGGGGGGAAAGGGCTACACCTTC.

This clone was seen just once. The rearrangement links TRBV29-1 to TRBJ2-1; a possible D gene is TRBD2 (6 bases). The CDR3 is 16 amino acids. From germline, CDR1 is SQVTM and CDR2 ANQGSEA. Trimming removed 6 bases at V and 0 bases at J, with 18 bases between. The CDR3 bases are TGCAGCGTCGAGGCGGGGCTAGCCCTCTCCTACAATGAGCAGTTCTTC. It translates to CSVEAGLALSYNEQFF.

The CDR3 DNA is TGTGCCAGCTCACCATCACAAATCACAGATACGCAGTATTTT. It is translated as CASSPSQITDTQYF. The chain links TRBV18 to TRBJ2-3, with D unclear. The V end was cut by 2 bases, the J end by 2 bases, with 8 bases between. This CDR3 spans 14 amino acids. Germline V gene sequence: CDR1 KGHSH, CDR2 LQKENI.

The chain is built from TRBV27 and TRBJ1-1, with 7 nucleotides matching TRBD1. CDR1 MNHEY and CDR2 SMNVEV come from the germline V gene (reference sequence). This CDR3 has 14 residues. The trim removed 5 bases at V and 4 bases at J, leaving 7 bases unmatched. The CDR3 sequence: CASSTRGTFTEAFF. CDR3 nucleotides: TGTGCCAGCAGTACCAGGGGGACGTTCACTGAAGCTTTCTTT.

This clone appeared a single time. This chain uses TRBV6-5 with TRBJ1-2, with 7 positions matching TRBD1. J gave up 5 bases and V 6 bases, and 9 bases lay outside the gene matches. CDR1 and CDR2 from the germline V gene are MNHEY and SVGAGI. This CDR3 is built from 14 residues. This CDR3 is CASRILRDSYGYTF. CDR3 sequence (DNA): TGTGCCAGCAGAATCCTCAGGGACAGTTATGGCTACACCTTC.

This clone was detected only once. The gene calls are TRBV27 and TRBJ1-5; no firm D call. Per the germline V gene, CDR1 is MNHEY and CDR2 is SMNVEV (reference sequence). The V and J ends lost 7 bases and 2 bases respectively, with 9 bases between them. This CDR3 region has 13 residues. CDR3 amino acids: CASMVLGNQPQHF. As DNA, the CDR3 is TGTGCCAGCATGGTTCTGGGCAATCAGCCCCAGCATTTT.

J is TRBJ1-5 and V is TRBV21-1. TRBV21-1 is a known pseudogene. The CDR3 length is 14 residues. This CDR3 reads CASSKGTGLQPQHF. In nucleotides, the CDR3 is TGTGCCAGCAGCAAAGGGACGGGTCTACAGCCCCAGCATTTT.

The chain carries TRBV10-3 and TRBJ1-1; D possibly corresponds to TRBD1 (5 bases). Germline V gene sequence: CDR1 ENHRY, CDR2 SYGVKD. The CDR3 runs to 15 residues. V lost 2 bases to trimming and J lost 2 bases, with 12 bases between them. The CDR3 sequence: CAISEPLGTNTEAFF. CDR3 DNA: TGTGCCATCAGTGAGCCTCTCGGGACCAACACTGAAGCTTTCTTT.

The chain links TRBV19 to TRBJ2-1; 12 bases line up with TRBD2. CDR1 LNHDA and CDR2 SQIVND come from the germline V gene (reference sequence). V was clipped by 3 bases and J by 4 bases; unmatched bases: 10. The CDR3 consists of 18 residues. The CDR3 reads CASSIGLAGGIGYNEQFF. CDR3 coding DNA: TGTGCCAGTAGTATTGGTCTAGCGGGAGGGATTGGGTACAATGAGCAGTTCTTC. Full variable domain (remainder filled in from reference TRBV19 and TRBJ2-1): DGGITQSPKYLFRKEGQNVTLSCEQNLNHDAMYWYRQDPGQGLRLIYYSQIVNDFQKGDIAEGYSVSREKKESFPLTVTSAQKNPTAFYLCASSIGLAGGIGYNEQFFGPGTRLTVL.

The rearrangement links TRBV3-1 (or the pseudogene TRBV3-2) to TRBJ1-1; D not certain. Trimming cost V 4 bases and J 5 bases, with 14 bases left between them. The CDR3 has 14 residues. CDR1 and CDR2 from the germline V gene are LGHDT and YNNKEL (reference sequence). The CDR3 here is CASSRTQLGTEAFF. CDR3 nucleotide sequence: TGTGCCAGCAGCCGTACCCAGTTGGGTACTGAAGCTTTCTTT.

The chain joins TRBV19 to TRBJ1-5; 9 bases are shared with TRBD1. Germline loops: CDR1 LNHDA, CDR2 SQIVND (reference sequence). V shed 5 bases and J 1 base; nucleotides not matched to a gene: 9. This CDR3 is 17 amino acids long. The DNA of the CDR3 is TGTGCCAGTAGTGTCCCGGGACAGGGAAGGAGCAATCAGCCCCAGCATTTT. This sequence encodes CASSVPGQGRSNQPQHF. The variable domain in full, completed from reference TRBV19 and TRBJ1-5, reads DGGITQSPKYLFRKEGQNVTLSCEQNLNHDAMYWYRQDPGQGLRLIYYSQIVNDFQKGDIAEGYSVSREKKESFPLTVTSAQKNPTAFYLCASSVPGQGRSNQPQHFGDGTRLSIL.

The chain couples TRBV10-3 to TRBJ1-2, with unresolved D. From germline, CDR1 is ENHRY and CDR2 SYGVKD. CDR3 length equals 14 residues. Trimming took off 0 bases at V and 4 bases at J, with 9 bases between the two ends. The CDR3 region has the DNA TGTGCCATCAGTGAGTCGGCCAGGATCTATGGCTACACCTTC. Translation: CAISESARIYGYTF.

The chain uses TRBV28 and TRBJ2-2; 11 bases fit TRBD2. V was pared by 0 bases and J by 0 bases, with 6 bases of the junction left unmatched. Looked up from germline, CDR1 is MDHEN and CDR2 is SYDVKM. The CDR3 covers 19 residues. CDR3 protein: CASSLCPLAGGTNTGELFF. DNA for the CDR3: TGTGCCAGCAGTTTATGCCCCCTAGCGGGGGGCACGAACACCGGGGAGCTGTTTTTT.

V usage is TRBV19 and J usage is TRBJ2-2; D is unclear. In germline, CDR1 is LNHDA, CDR2 SQIVND (reference sequence). This CDR3 region has 14 residues. Trimming stripped 1 base from V and 5 bases from J, with 8 bases between. The CDR3 is CASSIVSGTGELFF. The CDR3 nucleotides read TGTGCCAGTAGTATAGTATCCGGGACCGGGGAGCTGTTTTTT.

The gene calls are TRBV27 and TRBJ1-2; possibly TRBD1 for D (6 bases). CDR1 is MNHEY and CDR2 is SMNVEV in the germline V gene (reference sequence). The CDR3 loop spans 13 amino acids. V was clipped by 6 bases and J by 4 bases, with 12 bases between them. The CDR3 region has the DNA TGTGCCAGCAGAGGGGGGGCCGGCTATGGCTACACCTTC. Its translation: CASRGGAGYGYTF.

Here the CDR3 DNA reads TGTGCCAGCAGTTTGTTCGAATTTAGGGGGTCGGACACTGAAGCTTTCTTT. This translates into CASSLFEFRGSDTEAFF. The J gene is TRBJ1-1, the V gene TRBV28, with TRBD1 as a possible D gene (6 bases). The CDR3 covers 17 residues. From germline, CDR1 is MDHEN and CDR2 SYDVKM. Trimming took 3 bases from V and 3 from J, leaving 20 bases between them.

This chain joins TRBV19 and TRBJ1-1; D remains unclear. The V and J ends lost 8 bases and 6 bases respectively, with 16 bases between them. The CDR3 runs to 13 residues. Germline values: CDR1 LNHDA, CDR2 SQIVND (reference sequence). For the CDR3, the DNA is TGTGCCAGTGGGCCGCGTTCCGAGTCTGAAGCTTTCTTT. Its protein is CASGPRSESEAFF.

The rearrangement joins TRBV11-2 to TRBJ1-3; D call uncertain. V shed 4 bases and J shed 4 bases, with 14 bases lying between them. The V gene's germline CDR1 is SGHAT and CDR2 FQNNGV. This CDR3 contains 15 residues. CDR3 loop: CASSSPREKGNTIYF. The CDR3 DNA follows: TGTGCCAGCAGCTCTCCTCGGGAGAAGGGAAACACCATATATTTT. Full variable domain (missing parts from reference TRBV11-2 and TRBJ1-3): EAGVAQSPRYKIIEKRQSVAFWCNPISGHATLYWYQQILGQGPKLLIQFQNNGVVDDSQLPKDRFSAERLKGVDSTLKIQPAKLEDSAVYLCASSSPREKGNTIYFGEGSWLTVV.

This clone has just one count. The J gene is TRBJ1-1, the V gene TRBV7-2; D possibly corresponds to TRBD1 (6 bases). The V end lost 3 bases, the J end lost 2 bases, and 7 bases lay between the germline ends. The germline V gene encodes CDR1 SGHTA and CDR2 FQGNSA. The CDR3 consists of 13 residues. CDR3 in DNA: TGTGCCAGCAGCTTCAGGGGTAACACTGAAGCTTTCTTT. As protein: CASSFRGNTEAFF.

This sequence joins TRBV6-2 or TRBV6-3 and TRBJ2-5; D gene ambiguous. The germline V gene encodes CDR1 MNHEY and CDR2 SVGEGT. The V end was cut by 7 bases, the J end by 5 bases, with 17 bases between. The CDR3 has 14 amino acids. The CDR3, as DNA: TGTGCCAGCACCCCCAGGCTTGGTGGGGAGACCCAGTACTTC. Translating gives CASTPRLGGETQYF.

This clone was found a few times. V is TRBV27 and J is TRBJ1-6; no reliable D call. The CDR3 spans 12 residues. CDR1 and CDR2 from the germline V gene are MNHEY and SMNVEV (reference sequence). Trimming took off 5 bases at V and 9 bases at J, with 8 bases between the two ends. The CDR3 DNA reads as TGTGCCAGCAGTCTACCCCTTTCACCCCTCCACTTT. Protein product: CASSLPLSPLHF.

The CDR3 loop reads CASSDGQLNTEAFF. The CDR3 nucleotides are TGTGCCAGCAGCGACGGACAGCTGAACACTGAAGCTTTCTTT. This chain joins TRBV6-2 or TRBV6-3 and TRBJ1-1, with a possible D match to TRBD1 (6 bases). Trimming cost V 6 bases and J 0 bases, with 11 bases left between them. This CDR3 is 14 amino acids long. Germline loops: CDR1 MNHEY, CDR2 SVGEGT.

The chain joins TRBV28 to TRBJ1-6; D not resolved. Germline-derived CDR1 and CDR2 are MDHEN and SYDVKM. The CDR3 totals 13 residues. Trimming cost V 11 bases and J 10 bases, with 18 bases left between them. The DNA for the CDR3 is TGTGCCTGCCGTGGGAGGGAACGCTCACCCCTCCACTTT. It translates to CACRGRERSPLHF. Complete variable domain (other parts from reference TRBV28 and TRBJ1-6): DVKVTQSSRYLVKRTGEKVFLECVQDMDHENMFWYRQDPGLGLRLIYFSYDVKMKEKGDIPEGYSVSREKKERFSLILESASTNQTSMYLCACRGRERSPLHFGNGTRLTVT.

This rearrangement joins TRBV24-1 to TRBJ1-5, with D perhaps TRBD1 (5 bases). Trimming pared 8 bases from V and 3 bases from J, leaving 7 bases between. Germline V gene data show CDR1 as KGHDR and CDR2 as SFDVKD. The CDR3 sequence is 12 residues long. CDR3 sequence reads: CATKGYNQPQHF. In DNA, the CDR3 is TGTGCCACCAAGGGGTACAATCAGCCCCAGCATTTT.

The chain recombines TRBV9 with TRBJ1-2; 10 bases are a match to TRBD1. V gave up 0 bases and J gave up 7 bases; unmatched junction bases: 9. The CDR3 sequence is 16 residues long. Germline-derived CDR1 and CDR2 are SGDLS and YYNGEE. This chain's CDR3 is CASSVGQRQGARGYTF. In nucleotides, the CDR3 is TGTGCCAGCAGCGTAGGACAGAGACAGGGGGCGCGTGGCTACACCTTC.

The V call is TRBV2, the J call TRBJ2-7; no definite D call. V was pared by 5 bases and J by 4 bases, with 18 bases between. This CDR3 is 15 amino acids long. Germline V gene data show CDR1 as SNHLY and CDR2 as FYNNEI. The CDR3 nucleotides are TGTGCCAGCAGTTTGGTCAGTACAGCGACATACGAGCAGTACTTC. The encoded protein is CASSLVSTATYEQYF.